The rows below give T cell receptor beta chains drawn from one sample of a study of shared clonotypes between healthy human individuals. The protocol was immunoSEQ multiplex PCR, while the TCRdb copy is restricted to in-frame clones and leaves out a portion. The table shows about 380,000 clones, with around 96% occurring only once. The sequencing input was memory CD8+ T cells sorted from blood. The origin of the receptors is a man aged 25-45 years in good health. CDR3s include the opening cysteine and the closing phenylalanine or tryptophan. Each record gives: J gene, V gene, clone size, D gene, CDR3 protein, CDR3 DNA. The D gene is left open where the match is weak. Some rows have no size entry. The others give once, few or many, or a class for an expanded clone.

j_call: TRBJ2-2
v_call: TRBV6-6
clone_size: .
d_call: .
cdr3_aa: CASSWETYNTGELFF
cdr3_nt: TGTGCCAGCAGTTGGGAGACTTACAACACCGGGGAGCTGTTTTTT

j_call: TRBJ2-1
v_call: TRBV10-2
clone_size: .
d_call: TRBD2
cdr3_aa: CASSEGAGVYNEQFF
cdr3_nt: TGCGCCAGCAGTGAAGGAGCGGGGGTCTACAATGAGCAGTTCTTC

j_call: TRBJ2-2
v_call: TRBV30
clone_size: .
d_call: .
cdr3_aa: CAWSVSANTGELFF
cdr3_nt: TGTGCCTGGAGTGTATCAGCGAACACCGGGGAGCTGTTTTTT

j_call: TRBJ2-7
v_call: TRBV6-1
clone_size: .
d_call: TRBD2
cdr3_aa: CASSEGRERDEQYF
cdr3_nt: TGTGCCAGCAGTGAGGGGCGGGAGCGCGACGAGCAGTACTTC

j_call: TRBJ2-7
v_call: TRBV27
clone_size: .
d_call: TRBD1
cdr3_aa: CASSSLDRGREQYF
cdr3_nt: TGTGCCAGCAGTTCGCTGGACAGGGGTCGCGAGCAGTACTTC

j_call: TRBJ2-1
v_call: TRBV5-4
clone_size: .
d_call: TRBD2
cdr3_aa: CASSLEREVRENEQFF
cdr3_nt: TGTGCCAGCAGCTTGGAGCGGGAGGTACGCGAAAATGAGCAGTTCTTC

j_call: TRBJ1-4
v_call: TRBV7-2
clone_size: .
d_call: .
cdr3_aa: CASSLVTATNEKLFF
cdr3_nt: TGTGCCAGCAGCTTAGTAACAGCAACTAATGAAAAACTGTTTTTT

j_call: TRBJ2-7
v_call: TRBV5-8
clone_size: .
d_call: TRBD2
cdr3_aa: CASSLASGRASYEQYF
cdr3_nt: TGTGCCAGCAGCTTGGCAAGCGGGAGGGCCTCCTACGAGCAGTACTTC

j_call: TRBJ2-3
v_call: TRBV7-2
clone_size: .
d_call: .
cdr3_aa: CASSPSTYTQYF
cdr3_nt: TGTGCCAGCAGCCCCAGCACGTATACGCAGTATTTT

j_call: TRBJ2-1
v_call: TRBV6-5
clone_size: once
d_call: .
cdr3_aa: CASNPRVRHNEQFF
cdr3_nt: TGTGCCAGCAATCCCCGAGTGAGGCACAATGAGCAGTTCTTC

j_call: TRBJ1-5
v_call: TRBV28
clone_size: .
d_call: .
cdr3_aa: CASSLQEPWGQPQHF
cdr3_nt: TGTGCCAGCAGTTTACAGGAGCCTTGGGGGCAGCCCCAGCATTTT

j_call: TRBJ2-2
v_call: TRBV27
clone_size: .
d_call: TRBD2
cdr3_aa: CASSLIRGAGELFF
cdr3_nt: TGTGCCAGCAGTTTGATACGGGGGGCCGGGGAGCTGTTTTTT

j_call: TRBJ2-7
v_call: TRBV25-1
clone_size: .
d_call: TRBD2
cdr3_aa: CASQIAGAYEQYF
cdr3_nt: TGTGCCAGCCAAATAGCGGGAGCCTACGAGCAGTACTTC

j_call: TRBJ2-1
v_call: TRBV19
clone_size: .
d_call: .
cdr3_aa: CASSILRLPHYNEQFF
cdr3_nt: TGTGCCAGTAGTATTCTCCGACTACCCCACTACAATGAGCAGTTCTTC

j_call: TRBJ2-3
v_call: TRBV28
clone_size: .
d_call: .
cdr3_aa: CASSIESGALTDTQYF
cdr3_nt: TGTGCCAGCAGCATCGAGAGCGGAGCCCTCACAGATACGCAGTATTTT

j_call: TRBJ2-1
v_call: TRBV9
clone_size: .
d_call: TRBD2
cdr3_aa: CASSSGTSGSSYNEQFF
cdr3_nt: TGTGCCAGCAGCTCCGGGACTAGCGGGAGCTCCTACAATGAGCAGTTCTTC

j_call: TRBJ2-5
v_call: TRBV6-1
clone_size: .
d_call: TRBD2
cdr3_aa: CASSRTSGRETQYF
cdr3_nt: TGTGCCAGCAGTCGGACTAGCGGGAGAGAGACCCAGTACTTC

j_call: TRBJ2-7
v_call: TRBV5-6
clone_size: once
d_call: .
cdr3_aa: CASSLFTSYEQYF
cdr3_nt: TGTGCCAGCAGCTTGTTTACTAGTTACGAGCAGTACTTC

j_call: TRBJ2-1
v_call: TRBV11-3
clone_size: .
d_call: .
cdr3_aa: CASSLGVVSGNEQFF
cdr3_nt: TGTGCCAGCAGCTTAGGGGTCGTGAGTGGGAATGAGCAGTTCTTC

j_call: TRBJ1-6
v_call: TRBV7-9
clone_size: .
d_call: .
cdr3_aa: CASSLPREGSYNSPLHF
cdr3_nt: TGTGCCAGCAGCTTACCCAGGGAGGGCAGCTATAATTCACCCCTCCACTTT

j_call: TRBJ2-7
v_call: TRBV14
clone_size: .
d_call: .
cdr3_aa: CASSQDSTTATYEQYF
cdr3_nt: TGTGCCAGCAGCCAAGATTCCACCACGGCGACCTACGAGCAGTACTTC

j_call: TRBJ2-2
v_call: TRBV5-1
clone_size: .
d_call: TRBD2
cdr3_aa: CASSFGGRKESGELFF
cdr3_nt: TGCGCCAGCAGCTTTGGCGGGAGGAAAGAAAGCGGGGAGCTGTTTTTT

j_call: TRBJ2-7
v_call: TRBV20-1
clone_size: .
d_call: .
cdr3_aa: CSAYTSYEQYF
cdr3_nt: TGCAGTGCCTACACCTCCTACGAGCAGTACTTC

j_call: TRBJ2-2
v_call: TRBV19
clone_size: few
d_call: .
cdr3_aa: CASSIYLGPDGELFF
cdr3_nt: TGTGCCAGTAGTATTTATTTGGGACCCGACGGGGAGCTGTTTTTT

j_call: TRBJ2-1
v_call: TRBV2
clone_size: .
d_call: TRBD2
cdr3_aa: CASSKTSGRFDEQFF
cdr3_nt: TGTGCCAGCAGTAAGACTAGCGGGAGGTTCGATGAGCAGTTCTTC

j_call: TRBJ2-1
v_call: TRBV9
clone_size: .
d_call: TRBD2
cdr3_aa: CASSYRPGTRSSYNEQFF
cdr3_nt: TGTGCCAGCAGCTACCGGCCAGGGACTAGGAGTTCCTACAATGAGCAGTTCTTC

j_call: TRBJ2-1
v_call: TRBV27
clone_size: .
d_call: TRBD2
cdr3_aa: CASRQVAGGYNEQFF
cdr3_nt: TGTGCCAGCAGACAGGTAGCGGGAGGGTACAATGAGCAGTTCTTC

j_call: TRBJ2-4
v_call: TRBV19
clone_size: .
d_call: .
cdr3_aa: CASSIAGGTKNIQYF
cdr3_nt: TGTGCCAGTAGTATAGCCGGGGGAACCAAAAACATTCAGTACTTC